A single sample gave rise to the 8 T cell receptor beta chains below, sequenced in a study of CD8 T cells in Susac syndrome. With random hexamers, about 0.5 to 1 ug RNA was reverse transcribed. A single record per CDR3 protein comes from TCRdb applying MiXCR to the immunoSEQ multiplex PCR reads. The sample has about 130,000 distinct CDR3 sequences; around 95% are singletons. The source material was CD4+ T cells from PBMCs. The receptors were gathered from a human donor in good health.

The V call is TRBV2, the J call TRBJ2-2; 11 bases line up with TRBD2. V dropped 10 bases and J dropped 1; count of bases not matched to a gene: 14. Germline V gives CDR1 SNHLY, CDR2 FYNNEI. CDR3 length: 18 residues. The CDR3 loop reads CATRGSGRAWENTGELFF. In DNA form, the CDR3 reads TGTGCCACCAGAGGTAGCGGGAGGGCCTGGGAGAACACCGGGGAGCTGTTTTTT.

J is TRBJ2-7 and V is TRBV6-1, with D tentatively TRBD1 or TRBD2 (6 bases each). From germline, CDR1 is MNHNS and CDR2 SASEGT. The CDR3 sequence is 12 residues long. Trimming pared 11 bases from V and 9 bases from J, leaving 20 bases between. The CDR3 is CASSPGGERQYF. In DNA form, the CDR3 reads TGTGCCTCTTCTCCCGGGGGCGAGCGGCAGTACTTC.

The chain carries TRBV18 and TRBJ2-7; TRBD1 is a possible D gene (6 bases). Germline V gene data show CDR1 as KGHSH and CDR2 as LQKENI. V lost 1 base, J lost 5 bases, and 6 bases lay in between. This CDR3 has 12 amino acids. Here the CDR3 reads CASSPQGDEQYF. The CDR3 bases are TGTGCCAGCTCACCACAGGGGGACGAGCAGTACTTC.

The chain joins TRBV2 to TRBJ2-5, with 11 bases matching TRBD2. The CDR3 sequence is 17 residues long. Losses at the gene ends were 2 bases for V and 5 bases for J; bases not matched to a gene: 10. Germline values: CDR1 SNHLY, CDR2 FYNNEI. The CDR3 sequence is CASSEWGLAGGEETQYF. Written as DNA, the CDR3 is TGTGCCAGCAGTGAATGGGGGCTAGCGGGAGGAGAGGAGACCCAGTACTTC.

This clonotype was counted a few times. V is TRBV18 and J is TRBJ2-3, with unresolved D. V lost 2 bases, J lost 2 bases, and 8 bases lay in between. The CDR3 totals 14 residues. Germline V CDR1 and CDR2: KGHSH, LQKENI. The CDR3 reads CASSPEAYTDTQYF. The CDR3 nucleotides are TGTGCCAGCTCACCAGAGGCCTACACAGATACGCAGTATTTT.

The chain joins TRBV5-1 to TRBJ2-7; the D gene is possibly TRBD2 (5 bases). From germline, CDR1 is SGHRS and CDR2 YFSETQ. Trimming shortened V by 0 bases and J by 6 bases, and 10 bases separated the two germline ends. This CDR3 has 13 residues. CDR3 loop: CASSLVLAGEQYF. The CDR3 DNA reads as TGCGCCAGCAGCTTGGTTCTAGCAGGCGAGCAGTACTTC.

This chain connects TRBV11-2 to TRBJ1-2; perhaps TRBD1 as D (6 bases). There are 15 residues in the CDR3. The V end lost 4 bases, the J end lost 8 bases, and 20 bases lay between the germline ends. Germline CDR1 SGHAT, CDR2 FQNNGV. The CDR3 loop is CASSSSQGRRDGYTF. In DNA form, the CDR3 reads TGTGCCAGCAGCTCTTCTCAGGGGAGAAGGGACGGCTACACCTTC.

The V and J genes are TRBV18 and TRBJ2-7; TRBD2 matches 11 bases. The CDR3 is 16 amino acids. V lost 3 bases, J lost 4 bases, and 8 bases stayed unmatched. Germline V gene lookup returns CDR1 KGHSH and CDR2 LQKENI. This CDR3 is CASSPRSTSGKYEQYF. The CDR3 nucleotides are TGTGCCAGCTCACCTAGATCGACTAGCGGGAAGTACGAGCAGTACTTC. The variable domain in full, with the rest retrieved from reference TRBV18 and TRBJ2-7, is NAGVMQNPRHLVRRRGQEARLRCSPMKGHSHVYWYRQLPEEGLKFMVYLQKENIIDESGMPKERFSAEFPKEGPSILRIQQVVRGDSAAYFCASSPRSTSGKYEQYFGPGTRLTVT.